The 12 T cell receptor beta chains below were found in one sample sequenced in a study of human T cells and chemical hapten exposure. Time point: patch test 1, 2 weeks after DPC sensitization. Treatment here: therapeutic diphenylcyclopropenone sensitization with weekly scalp DPC. TCRdb re-derived calls from the RACE reads in MiXCR, one entry per CDR3 protein. The sample includes about 360,000 distinct CDR3 sequences, around 7% of them seen just once. The sample here was whole blood, taken in connection with sensitization to the hapten diphenylcyclopropenone (DPC). These receptors were taken from a woman under 30 with alopecia areata. Some clones in this sample may be carry-over from other donors' samples.

This clonotype was recorded many times. V and J are TRBV10-2 and TRBJ1-1; D remains ambiguous. The CDR3 consists of 12 residues. V shed 6 bases and J shed 13 bases, with 18 bases lying between them. CDR1 is WSHSY and CDR2 is SAAADI in the germline V gene. Written as DNA, the CDR3 is TGCGCCAGCAGGGGAGATCGTAATCTGGATTTCTTT. This sequence encodes CASRGDRNLDFF.

This clonotype came up a few times. V and J are TRBV28 and TRBJ1-4, with 7 bases identical to TRBD1. The CDR3 is made up of 15 amino acids. V trimming: 6 bases; J trimming: 6 bases; junction bases outside the gene matches: 10. Germline CDR1 reads MDHEN; CDR2 reads SYDVKM. The CDR3, as DNA: TGTGCCAGCAGCGTGCACAGGGGATTATATGAAAAACTGTTTTTT. Translated, it gives CASSVHRGLYEKLFF.

Many counts were recorded for this clonotype. The V and J genes are TRBV9 and TRBJ2-3, with 9 nucleotides matching TRBD2. CDR1 is SGDLS, CDR2 YYNGEE, per germline. With 2 bases clipped from V and 0 bases from J, the junction kept 4 bases outside the gene matches. The CDR3 is 16 residues long. The CDR3 loop is CASSVRGGGSTDTQYF. CDR3 sequence (DNA): TGTGCCAGCAGCGTGCGGGGGGGAGGTAGCACAGATACGCAGTATTTT.

This clonotype was detected a few times. V and J are TRBV4-3 and TRBJ1-2, with TRBD1 matching 8 bases. Germline trimming cut 0 bases from V and 6 bases from J; bases unmatched to any gene: 9. Per germline, CDR1 LGHNA and CDR2 YSLEER. CDR3 length: 16 amino acids. CDR3: CASSQDIWGQADGYTF. The CDR3 nucleotides are TGCGCCAGCAGCCAAGATATTTGGGGACAGGCTGATGGCTACACCTTC.

This clonotype was seen a few times. J is TRBJ2-3 and V is TRBV10-3, with 9 bases that match TRBD2. There are 12 residues in the CDR3. V shed 11 bases, J shed 5 bases, and the junction held 5 bases outside the gene matches. Germline CDR1 ENHRY, CDR2 SYGVKD. CDR3 protein: CASSGVRDTQYF. The CDR3 DNA reads TGTGCCTCTAGCGGGGTTAGAGATACGCAGTATTTT.

This clonotype was seen at least ten times. The J gene is TRBJ1-2, the V gene TRBV5-4; TRBD1 might be the D (5 bases). CDR3 size: 15 residues. Looked up from germline, CDR1 is SGHNT and CDR2 is YYREEE (reference sequence). Trimming pared 3 bases from V and 4 bases from J, leaving 16 bases between. The CDR3 bases are TGTGCCAGCAGCTCGCCCCAGGGAGCCATCTATGGCTACACCTTC. Translating gives CASSSPQGAIYGYTF.

This clonotype was detected many times. The V call is TRBV3-1, the J call TRBJ1-1; no definite D call. The ends were cut back, 3 bases at V and 5 bases at J, with 19 bases in the middle. The CDR3 is made up of 16 amino acids. Germline V gene lookup returns CDR1 LGHDT and CDR2 YNNKEL (reference sequence). Here the CDR3 reads CASSQVPAGGGTEAFF. DNA for the CDR3: TGTGCCAGCAGCCAGGTTCCGGCAGGAGGAGGTACTGAAGCTTTCTTT.

This clonotype occurred many times. This chain links TRBV12-3 or TRBV12-4 with TRBJ1-6, with D possibly TRBD1 on 5 matching bases. The CDR3 is 15 amino acids. V lost 1 base to trimming and J lost 3 bases, with 7 bases between them. The CDR3 sequence is CASSLVQDYNSPLHF. The CDR3 bases are TGTGCCAGCAGTTTAGTACAGGACTATAATTCACCCCTCCACTTT.

The chain recombines TRBV18 with TRBJ1-3; unclear D gene. Trimming stripped 4 bases from V and 8 bases from J, with 15 bases between. CDR1 is KGHSH and CDR2 is LQKENI in the germline V gene. CDR3 length equals 14 residues. CDR3 protein: CASSLQVRRDTIYF. Written as DNA, the CDR3 is TGTGCCAGCTCACTCCAAGTCAGGCGGGACACCATATATTTT.

The chain recombines TRBV7-9 with TRBJ2-6; 7 bases are shared with TRBD1. Trimming removed 10 bases from V and 10 bases from J; junction bases left unmatched: 7. The CDR3 consists of 12 residues. Germline V gives CDR1 SEHNR, CDR2 FQNEAQ (reference sequence). The CDR3 sequence: CAIVNRGNVLTF. CDR3 bases: TGTGCCATCGTCAACAGGGGAAACGTCCTGACTTTC.

This clonotype was counted a few times. The chain couples TRBV4-3 to TRBJ2-7; D might be TRBD2 (7 bases). Trimming stripped 0 bases from V and 7 bases from J, with 16 bases between. This CDR3 spans 15 amino acids. Germline values: CDR1 LGHNA, CDR2 YSLEER. The CDR3 is CASSQDTGRGQEQYF. As DNA, the CDR3 is TGCGCCAGCAGCCAAGATACCGGGCGGGGGCAGGAGCAGTACTTC.

The V call is TRBV6-2 or TRBV6-3, the J call TRBJ1-5; tentatively, D is TRBD1 (5 bases). Germline V gene sequence: CDR1 MNHEY, CDR2 SVGEGT. The CDR3 consists of 15 residues. V was trimmed by 8 bases and J by 9 bases, leaving 23 bases between them. CDR3 sequence: CASRSLRDRQWPQHF. As DNA, the CDR3 is TGTGCCAGCCGCAGCCTCCGGGACCGACAGTGGCCCCAGCATTTT.